A selection of T cell receptor beta chains follows, all from one sample in a study of blood T cell repertoires in COVID-19. Produced via immunoSEQ multiplex PCR; TCRdb's table is partial and in-frame only. The data show about 160,000 clones, around 92% seen once. Input material: peripheral blood. The source is a man in his thirties or forties with COVID-19, enrolled during active disease. Both conserved end residues are part of each CDR3. A D gene is named only where the DNA matches it firmly. Expanded clones are given a class, and other clones once, few, many or no size at all.

size | J | V | D | CDR3 | DNA
. | TRBJ2-7 | TRBV28 | TRBD1 | CASSPRGTGIDEQYF | TGTGCCAGCAGTCCCCGGGGGACAGGGATCGACGAGCAGTACTTC
. | TRBJ1-1 | TRBV2 | . | CASSEARGTEAFF | TGTGCCAGCAGTGAGGCTCGCGGAACTGAAGCTTTCTTT
. | TRBJ1-1 | TRBV7-3 | TRBD1 | CASSEGTGLEAFF | TGTGCCAGCAGCGAAGGGACAGGTTTAGAAGCTTTCTTT
. | TRBJ1-4 | TRBV7-6 | TRBD1 | CASSFVPGQVNEKLFF | TGTGCCAGCAGCTTCGTCCCGGGACAGGTTAATGAAAAACTGTTTTTT
. | TRBJ2-7 | TRBV24-1 | . | CATSDRGPGEQYF | TGTGCCACCAGTGACCGTGGTCCAGGGGAGCAGTACTTC
. | TRBJ1-5 | TRBV6-6 | TRBD1 | CASSYPGQGSNQPQHF | TGTGCCAGCAGTTACCCAGGACAGGGATCGAATCAGCCCCAGCATTTT
. | TRBJ2-7 | TRBV27 | TRBD1 | CASSPSKGQATYEQYF | TGTGCCAGCAGTCCCTCGAAAGGACAGGCAACCTACGAGCAGTACTTC
once | TRBJ1-1 | TRBV19 | . | CASTPYSGGFMNTEAFF | TGTGCCAGTACCCCCTACTCGGGGGGATTCATGAACACTGAAGCTTTCTTT
. | TRBJ2-3 | TRBV18 | TRBD2 | CASSPRMTSGNVDTQYF | TGTGCCAGCTCACCAAGGATGACTAGCGGGAACGTAGATACGCAGTATTTT
. | TRBJ1-5 | TRBV6-5 | TRBD1 | CASSIGTGNQPQHF | TGTGCCAGCAGTATAGGGACAGGCAATCAGCCCCAGCATTTT
. | TRBJ1-2 | TRBV5-6 | TRBD1 | CASSDLQGAWGYTF | TGTGCCAGCAGCGACCTACAGGGGGCGTGGGGCTACACCTTC
. | TRBJ1-1 | TRBV19 | . | CASSIPPGLTEAFF | TGTGCCAGTAGTATACCCCCGGGACTTACTGAAGCTTTCTTT
. | TRBJ2-1 | TRBV5-4 | TRBD1 | CASIDRGRNNEQFF | TGTGCCAGCATCGACAGGGGGCGTAACAATGAGCAGTTCTTC
. | TRBJ2-1 | TRBV12-3/TRBV12-4 | TRBD2 | CASSSGTSGKFF | TGTGCCAGCAGTTCCGGGACTAGCGGGAAATTCTTC
. | TRBJ1-5 | TRBV18 | TRBD1 | CASSSGQGILHQPQHF | TGTGCCAGCTCATCGGGACAGGGAATTTTGCATCAGCCCCAGCATTTT
few | TRBJ2-5 | TRBV6-5 | TRBD2 | CASIPGGLQTQYF | TGTGCCAGCATCCCGGGGGGGCTACAGACCCAGTACTTC
. | TRBJ1-1 | TRBV6-4 | . | CASSDSRGGHTEAFF | TGTGCCAGCAGTGACTCGCGGGGGGGGCACACTGAAGCTTTCTTT
. | TRBJ2-1 | TRBV6-1 | . | CASSERGWSFNEQFF | TGTGCCAGCAGTGAACGAGGGTGGAGCTTTAATGAGCAGTTCTTC
. | TRBJ2-3 | TRBV30 | TRBD1 | CAWSTGTGLLGDTQYF | TGTGCCTGGAGTACCGGGACAGGGCTCCTTGGGGATACGCAGTATTTT
. | TRBJ1-3 | TRBV28 | . | CASSLRMGRGSPGNTIYF | TGTGCCAGCAGTTTACGAATGGGTAGGGGTTCTCCTGGAAACACCATATATTTT
. | TRBJ1-2 | TRBV18 | TRBD1 | CASSPYAPGQGADGYTF | TGTGCCAGCTCACCTTATGCACCGGGACAGGGTGCCGATGGCTACACCTTC
. | TRBJ1-3 | TRBV7-3 | . | CASSPSGIGGNTIYF | TGTGCCAGCAGCCCCTCGGGTATTGGTGGAAACACCATATATTTT
. | TRBJ1-1 | TRBV6-5 | . | CASSYDIQGTEAFF | TGTGCCAGCAGTTATGACATCCAAGGCACTGAAGCTTTCTTT
. | TRBJ1-1 | TRBV15 | TRBD1 | CATSRDRDRGFRWTEAFF | TGTGCCACCAGCAGAGATCGTGACAGGGGGTTTAGGTGGACTGAAGCTTTCTTT
. | TRBJ1-5 | TRBV2 | . | CASSPLQGGNQPQHF | TGTGCCAGCAGTCCCTTACAGGGAGGCAATCAGCCCCAGCATTTT
few | TRBJ2-7 | TRBV24-1 | TRBD1 | CATSDLRNRGSFPYEQYF | TGTGCCACCAGTGATTTACGAAACAGGGGGTCATTCCCCTACGAGCAGTACTTC
. | TRBJ2-7 | TRBV7-8 | . | CASQSAGGYEQYF | TGTGCCAGTCAATCAGCCGGGGGATACGAGCAGTACTTC